The 17 T cell receptor beta chains below were found in one sample sequenced in a study of shared clonotypes between healthy human individuals. Sequencing used immunoSEQ multiplex PCR; TCRdb keeps in-frame clones, though not all of them. Among roughly 2 million clones listed, over 85% were seen once. Sequencing was carried out using naive CD4+ T cells sorted from blood. Stated subset: CD45RA+ positively selected. The receptor source for this set is a man aged 18-30 years in good health.

Ten or more counts support this clone. Other nucleotide sequences in the sample specify the same CDR3. The chain joins TRBV10-3 to TRBJ2-7, with D possibly being TRBD1 (6 bases). CDR1 and CDR2 from the germline V gene are ENHRY and SYGVKD. This CDR3 comprises 11 residues. The germline V and J ends were trimmed by 5 bases and 7 bases, with 9 bases remaining between them. CDR3 nucleotides: TGTGCCATCAGTCCCGACAGGGAGCAGTACTTC. It specifies CAISPDREQYF.

This chain links TRBV12-5 with TRBJ1-1; D uncertain. The CDR3 runs 14 residues. Trimming took off 1 base at V and 4 bases at J, with 10 bases between the two ends. Germline CDR1 LGHNT, CDR2 FRNRAP. This CDR3 reads CASGLGQIGTEAFF. DNA for the CDR3: TGTGCTAGTGGTTTGGGGCAGATCGGCACTGAAGCTTTCTTT.

The rearrangement uses TRBV27 and TRBJ2-1; the match to TRBD2 covers 8 bases. CDR1 and CDR2 from the germline V gene are MNHEY and SMNVEV (reference sequence). V gave up 8 bases and J gave up 0 bases; unmatched junction bases: 3. The CDR3 loop spans 14 amino acids. The CDR3 DNA reads as TGTGCCAGCCGGGGGGGGAGCTCCTACAATGAGCAGTTCTTC. Its protein is CASRGGSSYNEQFF.

The chain recombines TRBV6-1 with TRBJ1-6; D perhaps matches TRBD1 (5 bases). The V gene's germline CDR1 is MNHNS and CDR2 SASEGT. The CDR3 is 16 residues long. The V end lost 3 bases, the J end lost 8 bases, and 17 bases lay between the germline ends. The CDR3 nucleotides are TGTGCCAGCAGTGAGGTTAGCAGGGCCGGGGATTCACCCCTCCACTTT. Translation gives CASSEVSRAGDSPLHF.

This CDR3 is CASSKNYGYTF. CDR3 nucleotides: TGTGCCAGCAGCAAGAACTATGGCTACACCTTC. This chain joins TRBV5-6 and TRBJ1-2; D not certain. The germline V gene encodes CDR1 SGHDT and CDR2 YYEEEE. Deletions cut 4 bases from V and 2 bases from J, with 3 bases between. CDR3 length equals 11 residues.

The chain employs TRBV14 and TRBJ2-5, with D maybe TRBD2 (5 bases). CDR1 and CDR2 (germline): SGHDN, FVKESK. The CDR3 loop spans 19 amino acids. V was cut by 0 bases and J by 4 bases, with 24 bases left in between. DNA for the CDR3: TGTGCCAGCAGCCAAGAAACCCAAGATCGAATTGGACTTAGAGAGACCCAGTACTTC. Its translation: CASSQETQDRIGLRETQYF.

The rearrangement joins TRBV6-6 to TRBJ2-7; TRBD1 aligns across 7 bases. V dropped 7 bases and J dropped 2; count of bases not matched to a gene: 8. CDR1 is MNHNY, CDR2 SVGAGI, per germline (reference sequence). The length of the CDR3 is 14 residues. In nucleotides, the CDR3 is TGTGCCAGCATCCCAGGGGGTCTGACCTACGAGCAGTACTTC. It specifies CASIPGGLTYEQYF.

This chain uses TRBV7-6 with TRBJ2-5; a weak D match, TRBD2 (5 bases). The CDR3 length is 15 residues. Germline V gives CDR1 SGHVS, CDR2 FNYEAQ. Trimming shortened V by 2 bases and J by 5 bases, and 15 bases separated the two germline ends. The CDR3 nucleotides are TGTGCCAGCAGCTTAATGACGGGATCGAGTGAGACCCAGTACTTC. This gives the protein CASSLMTGSSETQYF.

The J gene is TRBJ2-3, the V gene TRBV11-3; a weak D match, TRBD2 (5 bases). This CDR3 is built from 14 residues. Trimming left V 5 bases short and J 8 bases short, with 17 bases between. Looked up from germline, CDR1 is SGHNT and CDR2 is YENEEA. CDR3 nucleotides: TGTGCCAGCAGCACAAGGACTGGGAGTGCTACGCAGTATTTT. Protein product: CASSTRTGSATQYF.

The chain recombines TRBV6-5 with TRBJ1-6; D unresolved. V lost 5 bases and J lost 9, with 5 bases in between. There are 11 residues in the CDR3. Germline CDR1 reads MNHEY; CDR2 reads SVGAGI. This chain's CDR3 is CASSISSPLHF. The CDR3, as DNA: TGTGCCAGCAGTATAAGTTCACCCCTCCACTTT.

The table lists this clone with a count of one. The J gene is TRBJ1-5, the V gene TRBV10-3, with 9 positions matching TRBD1. J gave up 6 bases and V 2 bases, and 5 bases lay outside the gene matches. CDR3 size: 15 residues. Germline V gene data show CDR1 as ENHRY and CDR2 as SYGVKD. The DNA of the CDR3 is TGTGCCATCAGTGAGACAGGGGGCGGGGGTCAGCCCCAGCATTTT. Residues: CAISETGGGGQPQHF.

The CDR3 loop is CASSLSRGPGANEKLFF. The CDR3 DNA sequence: TGTGCCAGCTCACTTTCCAGGGGCCCGGGAGCGAATGAAAAACTGTTTTTT. The gene calls are TRBV18 and TRBJ1-4; D may be TRBD1 (6 bases). CDR1 is KGHSH, CDR2 LQKENI, per germline. The CDR3 runs to 17 residues. V was trimmed by 4 bases and J by 5 bases, leaving 20 bases between them.

The V call is TRBV7-9, the J call TRBJ2-7, with TRBD1 identical over 9 bases. With 5 bases clipped from V and 2 bases from J, the junction kept 10 bases outside the gene matches. Germline values: CDR1 SEHNR, CDR2 FQNEAQ (reference sequence). The CDR3 totals 16 residues. This CDR3 reads CASSPRGQGETYEQYF. The CDR3 nucleotides read TGTGCCAGCAGCCCAAGGGGACAGGGCGAGACCTACGAGCAGTACTTC. The full variable domain, with the rest looked up from reference TRBV7-9 and TRBJ2-7, is DTGVSQNPRHKITKRGQNVTFRCDPISEHNRLYWYRQTLGQGPEFLTYFQNEAQLEKSRLLSDRFSAERPKGSFSTLEIQRTEQGDSAMYLCASSPRGQGETYEQYFGPGTRLTVT.

The chain is built from TRBV7-2 and TRBJ1-2, with D unresolved. CDR3 length equals 15 residues. The V and J ends lost 5 bases and 2 bases respectively, with 15 bases between them. CDR1 is SGHTA and CDR2 is FQGNSA in the germline V gene. CDR3 sequence reads: CASSPALRKNYGYTF. The CDR3 nucleotides are TGTGCCAGCAGCCCGGCCCTACGGAAGAACTATGGCTACACCTTC.

As regards this clone: Other DNA sequences of this sample code for an identical CDR3. The V gene is TRBV15, the J gene TRBJ2-3, with D unclear. The CDR3 spans 13 residues. Trimming cost V 1 base and J 0 bases, with 2 bases left between them. CDR1 is LNHNV, CDR2 YYDKDF, per germline (reference sequence). CDR3 sequence: CATSRGSTDTQYF. Written as DNA, the CDR3 is TGTGCCACCAGCAGAGGAAGCACAGATACGCAGTATTTT.

CDR3 residues: CASNPGGTPKNIQYF. CDR3 in DNA: TGTGCCAGCAACCCGGGAGGGACTCCCAAAAACATTCAGTACTTC. The rearrangement uses TRBV27 and TRBJ2-4; 8 positions match TRBD2. Germline V gene lookup returns CDR1 MNHEY and CDR2 SMNVEV (reference sequence). The CDR3 runs to 15 residues. V was clipped by 7 bases and J by 2 bases; unmatched bases: 7.

The chain carries TRBV6-6 and TRBJ2-1, with a possible D match to TRBD2 (6 bases). The CDR3 loop spans 13 amino acids. CDR1 is MNHNY, CDR2 SVGAGI, per germline (reference sequence). Deletions cut 7 bases from V and 12 bases from J, with 19 bases between. Written as DNA, the CDR3 is TGTGCCAGCACGATGAATGCGGTAGCGGCGCAGTTCTTC. Translating it yields CASTMNAVAAQFF.